This T cell receptor (beta chain) was captured by sequencing in a study of neurological immune-mediated disorders. The study, taken as a whole, reports: Multiple sclerosis patients had less TCR clonal expansion than even healthy controls, unlike HTLV-1-associated myelopathy.

Time point specified: technical triplicate 3. Many counts were recorded for this clonotype. Its antigen is undetermined. The authors produced cDNA by 5'RACE using 10-nucleotide random UMIs. In TCRdb, the 5' RACE reads were re-called with MiXCR into one record per CDR3 protein. The data show some 48,000 distinct CDR3 sequences, 20% to 25% seen once. The source is a man aged 60 to 75 with HTLV-1-associated myelopathy (HAM/TSP). The sample comprised PBMCs.

The CDR3 reads CASSLGDGYEQYF. CDR3 sequence (DNA): TGTGCCAGCAGTTTAGGGGACGGCTACGAGCAGTACTTC. V is TRBV27 and J is TRBJ2-7; D may be TRBD1 or TRBD2 (5 bases each). Germline CDR1 MNHEY, CDR2 SMNVEV (reference sequence). The CDR3 covers 13 residues. V gave up 2 bases and J gave up 3 bases, with 8 bases separating them.